This TCR beta chain was sequenced for a study of blood T cell repertoires in COVID-19. Across the study: Samples representing acute and convalescent COVID-19 were sourced from the United States, Italy and Spain. From T cells, B-cell-depleted T cells, or PBMCs came the material, which was cDNA or gDNA.

The J segment lost 0 bases and the V segment lost 8 bases, leaving 1 base of the junction unmatched. CDR1 and CDR2 (germline): MGHRA, YSYEKL. This CDR3 is built from 13 residues. The authors' processing: Amplification of reference gene primers was used by the study to estimate nucleated cell counts. TCRdb's copy holds only in-frame clones and misses some; the assay was immunoSEQ multiplex PCR. That table furnishes V, J and clone size, whereas the DNA furnished D and trimming. The table includes about 84,000 clones, over 70% detected once. This clone was detected a few times. This rearrangement joins TRBV4-1 to TRBJ2-5; TRBD2 matches at 9 bases. The sample taken for sequencing was peripheral blood. The sequence came from a man older than 75 with active or convalescent COVID-19. The CDR3 sequence: CASAGGYQETQYF. The CDR3, as DNA: TGCGCCAGCGCGGGGGGGTACCAAGAGACCCAGTACTTC.